This T cell receptor beta chain was recorded in a study of T cells in narcolepsy. The wider study: Healthy controls were enrolled alongside patients with narcolepsy type 1 or type 2. Study results and caveats: Autoreactive clonotypes reportedly recurred in blood of same and different patients, not controls. In some patient and control memory CD4+ samples, autoreactive clones were absent. Autoreactive HCRT-specific and TRIB2-specific clonotypes were marked in same-patient CSF-versus-blood CD4+ comparisons.

A single count supports this clone. What it binds is not known. TCRdb keeps only in-frame clones here, not all; method: immunoSEQ multiplex PCR. Found here are under 40,000 clones, roughly 87% of them singletons; the top ten hold about 0.62%. Trimming took 1 base from V and 4 from J, leaving 7 bases between them. This CDR3 comprises 13 residues. Germline loops: CDR1 SGHTA, CDR2 FQGNSA. The sample consisted of memory (CD45RA-) CD4+ T cells from blood. This receptor was taken from a human donor in good health. The rearrangement links TRBV7-2 to TRBJ1-1, with D unclear. CDR3 coding DNA: TGTGCCAGCAGCTTAGATGGAGTCACTGAAGCTTTCTTT. Translation: CASSLDGVTEAFF.